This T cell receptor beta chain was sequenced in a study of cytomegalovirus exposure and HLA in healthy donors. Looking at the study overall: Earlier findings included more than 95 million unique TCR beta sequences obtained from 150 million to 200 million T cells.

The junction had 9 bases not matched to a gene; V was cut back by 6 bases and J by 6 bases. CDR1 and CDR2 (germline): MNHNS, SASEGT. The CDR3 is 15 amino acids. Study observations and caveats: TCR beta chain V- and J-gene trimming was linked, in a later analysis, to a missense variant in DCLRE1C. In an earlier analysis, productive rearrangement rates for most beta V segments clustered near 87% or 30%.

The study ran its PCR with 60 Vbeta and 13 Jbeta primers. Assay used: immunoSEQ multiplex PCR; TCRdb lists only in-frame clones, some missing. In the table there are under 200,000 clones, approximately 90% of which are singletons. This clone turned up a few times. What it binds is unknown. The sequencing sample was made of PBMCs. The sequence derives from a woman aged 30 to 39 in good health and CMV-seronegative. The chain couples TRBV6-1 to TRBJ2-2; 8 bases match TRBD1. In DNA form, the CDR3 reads TGTGCCAGCAGAGGACAGGGAGGAACATCCGGGGAGCTGTTTTTT. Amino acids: CASRGQGGTSGELFF.